A selection of T cell receptor beta chains follows, all from one sample in a study of Ad26.COV2.S vaccination and SARS-CoV-2 variants. Sequencing was performed with immunoSEQ multiplex PCR; in TCRdb, only in-frame clones are kept and a portion is missing. The sample comprises 300,000 to 350,000 clones, roughly 90% of which are singletons, and around 6.4% rests with the top ten. The material was peripheral blood, obtained in a trial of Ad26.COV2.S vaccine versus placebo. Every receptor here comes from a person aged 18-60 years who received the Ad26.COV2.S COVID-19 vaccine or a placebo. CDR3s include the opening cysteine and the closing phenylalanine or tryptophan. D genes are given only for firm matches. Size is stated for part of the rows, as once, few or many counts, or as a class when the clone is expanded.

size: NA; J: TRBJ2-1; D: TRBD2; V: TRBV4-3; DNA: TGCGCCAGCAGCCAAGGTACTAGCGGGGTATACAATGAGCAGTTCTTC; CDR3: CASSQGTSGVYNEQFF
size: few; J: TRBJ2-2; D: NA; V: TRBV11-2; DNA: TGTGCCAGCAGCCTAGTGGGTTACAACACCGGGGAGCTGTTTTTT; CDR3: CASSLVGYNTGELFF
size: NA; J: TRBJ1-2; D: TRBD1; V: TRBV10-3; DNA: TGTGCCGTCCGACAGGGAGAGGCGGATGGCTACACCTTC; CDR3: CAVRQGEADGYTF
size: NA; J: TRBJ1-6; D: NA; V: TRBV14; DNA: TGTGCCAGCAGCCAAGATATCGGGCGCCATTCACCCCTCCACTTT; CDR3: CASSQDIGRHSPLHF
size: NA; J: TRBJ2-3; D: NA; V: TRBV25-1; DNA: TGTGCCAGCAGGGGTACAGGAGGCACAGATACGCAGTATTTT; CDR3: CASRGTGGTDTQYF
size: once; J: TRBJ1-6; D: NA; V: TRBV5-1; DNA: TGCGCCAGCAGCTTGGATCCGGGGGCGCAATCACCCCTCCACTTT; CDR3: CASSLDPGAQSPLHF
size: NA; J: TRBJ2-1; D: NA; V: TRBV7-2; DNA: TGTGCCAGCAGCTTAGCCGGGAGCGCCTACAATGAGCAGTTCTTC; CDR3: CASSLAGSAYNEQFF
size: NA; J: TRBJ1-4; D: NA; V: TRBV6-6; DNA: TGTGCCAGCAGTTACGGTTCCGAAAAACTGTTTTTT; CDR3: CASSYGSEKLFF
size: NA; J: TRBJ2-3; D: NA; V: TRBV7-9; DNA: TGTGCCAGCAGCTTAGCGGTCGGGAGCACAGATACGCAGTATTTT; CDR3: CASSLAVGSTDTQYF
size: NA; J: TRBJ2-1; D: TRBD2; V: TRBV27; DNA: TGTGCCAGTCACTCTCTAGCGGGAGGTCTCAATGAGCAGTTCTTC; CDR3: CASHSLAGGLNEQFF
size: NA; J: TRBJ1-1; D: NA; V: TRBV5-1; DNA: TGCGCCAGCAGCCTTTTGGACAGTGAAGCTTTCTTT; CDR3: CASSLLDSEAFF
size: NA; J: TRBJ1-5; D: NA; V: TRBV11-2; DNA: TGTGCCAGCAGCTTAGTTGATCAGCCCCAGCATTTT; CDR3: CASSLVDQPQHF
size: NA; J: TRBJ1-1; D: NA; V: TRBV9; DNA: TGTGCCAGCAGCGTAGAGGGGGTTGGGAACACTGAAGCTTTCTTT; CDR3: CASSVEGVGNTEAFF
size: NA; J: TRBJ1-1; D: NA; V: TRBV7-6; DNA: TGTGCCAGCAGCTTAGCCCCGGTTAGGGACACTGAAGCTTTCTTT; CDR3: CASSLAPVRDTEAFF
size: NA; J: TRBJ2-7; D: NA; V: TRBV30; DNA: TGTGCCTGGAGCAGGGGTCCCCCCTACGAGCAGTACTTC; CDR3: CAWSRGPPYEQYF
size: NA; J: TRBJ1-5; D: NA; V: TRBV4-3; DNA: TGCGCCAGCAGCCAAGGGCCAGGGGATAATCAGCCCCAGCATTTT; CDR3: CASSQGPGDNQPQHF
size: NA; J: TRBJ2-7; D: TRBD2; V: TRBV14; DNA: TGTGCCAGCAGCCCAAGGACTAGCGGGATATCCTACGAGCAGTACTTC; CDR3: CASSPRTSGISYEQYF
size: NA; J: TRBJ2-1; D: NA; V: TRBV6-1; DNA: TGTGCCAGCAGTGAGGGGGGCAGATTTTACAATGAGCAGTTCTTC; CDR3: CASSEGGRFYNEQFF
size: NA; J: TRBJ2-1; D: TRBD1; V: TRBV5-4; DNA: TGTGCCAGCAGCGGACAGGGGTCCTCGATCTACAATGAGCAGTTCTTC; CDR3: CASSGQGSSIYNEQFF
size: NA; J: TRBJ2-3; D: TRBD2; V: TRBV6-6; DNA: TGTGCCAGCAGTTCCTCCGGGACTAGCGGGAAGCATACGCAGTATTTT; CDR3: CASSSSGTSGKHTQYF
size: NA; J: TRBJ2-6; D: NA; V: TRBV10-3; DNA: TGTGCCATCAGCCACAGGGCCTCTGGGGCCAACGTCCTGACTTTC; CDR3: CAISHRASGANVLTF
size: NA; J: TRBJ2-3; D: TRBD1; V: TRBV5-1; DNA: TGCGCCAGCAGCGAGTTGACAGGGGGAAATACGCAGTATTTT; CDR3: CASSELTGGNTQYF